This record covers a single T cell receptor beta chain. The specificity of this receptor is unknown. Base qualities are not at hand, and no much larger clone is one base apart. This sample is drawn from a study of blood T cell repertoires in COVID-19 (dated by TCRdb to about 2020). Regarding the research as a whole: Collaborator samples came from the United States, Italy and Spain and covered acute and convalescent phases of COVID-19. The samples were drawn from the first 160 participants of the ongoing ImmuneRACE study and from 1,254 subjects provided by 6 global collaborators. Where available, HLA class I and class II types were taken from metadata supplied by the sample provider and were not determined by assay-based typing. The repertoires were released in a freely available public database intended as a resource for research on the immune response to SARS-CoV-2. The dataset comprised deeply sampled blood TCRbeta repertoires from subjects exposed to, actively infected with, or recovered from COVID-19. Sample metadata almost always included a de-identified subject ID, COVID-19 status, age in years and sex. The prospective study material was composed of cDNA or gDNA derived from T cells, B-cell-depleted T cells, or PBMCs. Beyond this particular receptor, the publication reports: Clinical and demographic metadata were provided uncurated, with the amount varying by source and participant.

In Seattle, one collaborating source enrolled patients while the infection was active and tracked those patients longitudinally over the course of disease. Each collaborating institution followed its own protocols to collect whole blood in K2EDTA tubes. For TCRbeta analysis, collaborators shipped samples in one of three forms: frozen whole blood, isolated PBMCs, or DNA extracted from either of those sample types. The junction shows trimming of 0 bases on V and 9 bases on J, and the gene matches do not reach 9 bases of it. There are 16 amino acids in the CDR3, from cysteine to phenylalanine inclusive. CDR3 DNA only is kept here, 48 bases in frame from base 1. From the germline V gene (reference sequence), CDR1 is LNHDA and CDR2 is SQIVND. TCRbeta CDR3 regions were amplified from genomic DNA by means of the immunoSEQ Assay, a bias-controlled multiplex PCR. For the original study's pipeline: The number of nucleated cells in each sample was estimated by amplification of reference gene primers within the assay. Sequence reads were collapsed and filtered to measure the absolute abundance of every unique TCRbeta CDR3 rearrangement. For each sample, productive Simpson clonality was calculated as the square root of Simpson's diversity index over productive rearrangements. TCRdb's version of the immuneACCESS table is confined to in-frame rearrangements and falls short of the full clone set. An unresolved V gene accounts for under half of the shortfall where checked; the remainder is of unknown origin. The V and J calls and clone size come from that table; D and trimming were worked out from the DNA. This sample comprises around 140,000 clones, less than 90% of them detected only once. Approximately 2.5% of the sample comes from the top ten.

The chain employs TRBV19 and TRBJ2-1; TRBD1 matches 9 bases in the middle. The specimen was peripheral blood. The TCR originated in a human donor with COVID-19, enrolled during active disease. The donor label of this sample is uncertain. The DNA sequence is given as TGTGCCAGTAGTATAGATCAGGGACAGGGAGGGAGTGAGCAGTTCTTC. Its coded protein is CASSIDQGQGGSEQFF.